Following are 6 T cell receptor beta chains from one sample sequenced in a study of blood T cell repertoires in COVID-19. The repertoire was sequenced with immunoSEQ multiplex PCR; TCRdb's copy has only in-frame clones and lacks some. The table includes 130,000 to 150,000 clones, about nine tenths detected once. Sequencing was carried out using peripheral blood. The receptors were gathered from an elderly man with acute or convalescent COVID-19.

As DNA, the CDR3 is TGTGCCAGCAGCCAAGACCGGCGGGCCTCCTACGAGCAGTACTTC. This encodes CASSQDRRASYEQYF. V usage is TRBV3-1 (or the pseudogene TRBV3-2) and J usage is TRBJ2-7, with a weak D call TRBD2 (5 bases). The CDR3 length is 15 residues. Trimming stripped 0 bases from V and 0 bases from J, with 9 bases between. The V gene's germline CDR1 is LGHDT and CDR2 YNNKEL (reference sequence).

This clone has just a few counts. This sequence joins TRBV27 and TRBJ2-1, with 8 bases aligning to TRBD2. The V and J ends lost 6 bases and 2 bases, in that order; junction bases with no gene match: 6. The V gene's germline CDR1 is MNHEY and CDR2 SMNVEV (reference sequence). This CDR3 has 15 residues. The CDR3 sequence is CASRLSGGPYNEQFF. The CDR3, as DNA: TGTGCCAGCAGGCTCAGCGGGGGCCCCTACAATGAGCAGTTCTTC.

In the case of this clone: Other DNA sequences of this sample code for an identical CDR3. J is TRBJ1-1 and V is TRBV28; D is unresolved. Trimming cost V 6 bases and J 1 base, with 9 bases left between them. The germline CDR1 and CDR2 sequences are MDHEN and SYDVKM. The CDR3 is 13 amino acids. The DNA for the CDR3 is TGTGCCAGCAGCACCCCAGGGAACACTGAAGCTTTCTTT. It is translated as CASSTPGNTEAFF.

This clone was found once. The rearrangement joins TRBV10-3 to TRBJ1-6, with 10 bases lining up with TRBD1. From germline, CDR1 is ENHRY and CDR2 SYGVKD. Trimming took 6 bases from V and 6 from J; bases not matched to a gene: 8. There are 16 residues in the CDR3. The CDR3 sequence is CAIRGIGTGVNSPLHF. CDR3 DNA sequence: TGTGCCATCAGGGGGATAGGGACAGGGGTTAATTCACCCCTCCACTTT.

The chain is built from TRBV10-3 and TRBJ2-1; TRBD2 matches at 10 bases. Germline-derived CDR1 and CDR2 are ENHRY and SYGVKD. Germline trimming cut 2 bases from V and 4 bases from J; bases unmatched to any gene: 5. The CDR3 has 16 residues. CDR3 nucleotide sequence: TGTGCCATCAGTGAGCCAGCGGGAGGGGGTTACAATGAGCAGTTCTTC. Protein: CAISEPAGGGYNEQFF.

This clone was seen only once. The chain carries TRBV24-1 and TRBJ1-4; 7 nucleotides match TRBD1. CDR1 and CDR2 from the germline V gene are KGHDR and SFDVKD. V lost 3 bases to trimming and J lost 8 bases; unmatched junction nucleotides: 14. This CDR3 region has 17 residues. For the CDR3, the DNA is TGTGCCACCAGTGATGGAGGAGGGGGCGAATTCGGAGAAAAACTGTTTTTT. It encodes CATSDGGGGEFGEKLFF.